These T cell receptor beta chains were read from a single sample in a study of cytomegalovirus exposure and HLA in healthy donors. The table came from immunoSEQ multiplex PCR; TCRdb's copy has only in-frame clones and leaves some out. The sample shows approximately 100,000 clones, 69% of them seen only once. Source material: PBMCs. The receptors stem from an older woman in good health and CMV-seropositive. The CDR3 runs from the conserved cysteine through the conserved F or W. A D gene is named only where the DNA matches it firmly. Some rows mark clone size as missing; the rest say once, few, many or name a class of expanded clone.

V gene,D gene,J gene,clone size,CDR3 DNA,CDR3 protein
TRBV7-2,TRBD2,TRBJ2-5,.,TGTGCCAGCAGCTTAGTATTGGGCGGGGGGGCCGGAGAGACCCAGTACTTC,CASSLVLGGGAGETQYF
TRBV4-1,TRBD2,TRBJ2-1,.,TGCGCCAGCAGCCAAGTAGGACTAGCGGGGAGCTCCTACAATGAGCAGTTCTTC,CASSQVGLAGSSYNEQFF
TRBV6-1,.,TRBJ1-2,.,TGTGCCAGCACGTCCGAGTTTACCTATGGCTACACCTTC,CASTSEFTYGYTF
TRBV5-4,.,TRBJ1-1,.,TGTGCCAGCAGCTTGACAGGAGCTATGAACACTGAAGCTTTCTTT,CASSLTGAMNTEAFF
TRBV10-1,.,TRBJ1-1,.,TGCGCCAGCAGTGAGTCCCTTCAAGGGGTTGAAGCTTTCTTT,CASSESLQGVEAFF
TRBV19,.,TRBJ2-1,.,TGTGCCAGTAGCAGAACAGGGTACAATGAGCAGTTCTTC,CASSRTGYNEQFF
TRBV4-3,TRBD1,TRBJ1-2,.,TGCGCCAGCACAGGACAGGGGGACTATGGCTACACCTTC,CASTGQGDYGYTF
TRBV4-1,TRBD2,TRBJ2-1,once,TGCGCCAGCAGCCAAGAAAGGGGCCAGCGGGGTAGCAATGAGCAGTTCTTC,CASSQERGQRGSNEQFF
TRBV5-1,TRBD2,TRBJ2-7,once,TGCGCCAGCAGCTGGGGGCTAGCGGGCACCTACGAGCAGTACTTC,CASSWGLAGTYEQYF
TRBV6-4,.,TRBJ1-2,.,TGTGCCAGCAGAGACACTGACTATGGCTACACCTTC,CASRDTDYGYTF
TRBV6-5,TRBD2,TRBJ2-5,few,TGTGCCAGCAGTTACTCGGGACTAAAATCAGAGACCCAGTACTTC,CASSYSGLKSETQYF
TRBV5-1,.,TRBJ1-1,.,TGCGCCAGCAGCTTGGGACAGGTGTACGACACTGAAGCTTTCTTT,CASSLGQVYDTEAFF
TRBV6-1,.,TRBJ2-5,.,TGTGCCAGCAGTGAAGGGTCAGTCAAAGAGACCCAGTACTTC,CASSEGSVKETQYF
TRBV5-6,.,TRBJ2-7,few,TGTGCCAGCAGCTTGGGGACAAGCTCCTACGAGCAGTACTTC,CASSLGTSSYEQYF
TRBV11-2,TRBD2,TRBJ2-7,.,TGTGCCAGCAGCCCCAGCTACGGGGGGTCCTACGAGCAGTACTTC,CASSPSYGGSYEQYF
TRBV6-5,.,TRBJ1-2,.,TGTGCCAGCAGTTACTCGAGTAACTATGGCTACACCTTC,CASSYSSNYGYTF
TRBV7-9,TRBD1,TRBJ1-3,.,TGTGCCAGCAGCTTAGATGGGACAGCCTTCTCTGGAAACACCATATATTTT,CASSLDGTAFSGNTIYF
TRBV5-4,.,TRBJ2-2,few,TGTGCCAGCAGCCAGGACATCCTCCCGAACACCGGGGAGCTGTTTTTT,CASSQDILPNTGELFF